The 5 T cell receptor beta chains presented below share a single source sample, sequenced in a study of shared clonotypes between healthy human individuals. Profiled with immunoSEQ multiplex PCR; TCRdb holds only in-frame clones, not every one. The sample lists roughly 2,000,000 clones; about 95% were seen once. Naive CD8 isolation took CD45RO-negative cells positively selected for CCR7 and excluded terminally differentiated effector memory CD45RA+ cells. Sequencing was performed on naive CD8+ T cells sorted from blood. These receptors all come from a man younger than 35 in good health.

V gene TRBV5-6 combines with J gene TRBJ1-2; perhaps TRBD1 as D (5 bases). CDR1 is SGHDT, CDR2 YYEEEE, per germline. V was shortened by 4 bases and J by 5 bases, with 15 bases between the two germline ends. The CDR3 covers 14 residues. CDR3 amino acids: CASSGLGDEYGYTF. The CDR3 nucleotides are TGTGCCAGCAGCGGACTTGGGGACGAATATGGCTACACCTTC.

This sequence joins TRBV29-1 and TRBJ2-1; 8 nucleotides align to TRBD2. Germline V gene sequence: CDR1 SQVTM, CDR2 ANQGSEA. The CDR3 extends over 15 amino acids. After removal of 4 bases from V and 4 bases from J, the junction contained 9 bases not matched to a gene. CDR3 DNA: TGCAGCGTTGTTGGAGCGGGAGTAATATACAATGAGCAGTTCTTC. Translation: CSVVGAGVIYNEQFF.

V usage is TRBV13 and J usage is TRBJ2-3, with TRBD2 as a possible D gene (7 bases). This CDR3 is 15 amino acids long. The ends were cut back, 5 bases at V and 4 bases at J, with 16 bases in the middle. Germline V gene data show CDR1 as PRHDT and CDR2 as FYEKMQ (reference sequence). The CDR3 reads CASSPGAGEADTQYF. CDR3 coding DNA: TGTGCCAGCAGCCCAGGGGCGGGAGAAGCAGATACGCAGTATTTT.

The chain has TRBV30 and TRBJ2-7; the D is unclear. Trimming stripped 2 bases from V and 7 bases from J, with 12 bases between. The CDR3 consists of 12 residues. The germline CDR1 and CDR2 sequences are GTSNPN and SVGIG (reference sequence). The CDR3 nucleotides are TGTGCCTGGAGTTCGGGCCCTGGAGAGCAGTACTTC. Translating gives CAWSSGPGEQYF.

V is TRBV11-2 and J is TRBJ2-7; no clear D gene. V dropped 7 bases and J dropped 1 base, with 11 bases sitting between them. Germline V gene data show CDR1 as SGHAT and CDR2 as FQNNGV. CDR3 length: 13 amino acids. DNA for the CDR3: TGTGCCAGCACCCCGGGCCCATCCTACGAGCAGTACTTC. Translation gives CASTPGPSYEQYF.